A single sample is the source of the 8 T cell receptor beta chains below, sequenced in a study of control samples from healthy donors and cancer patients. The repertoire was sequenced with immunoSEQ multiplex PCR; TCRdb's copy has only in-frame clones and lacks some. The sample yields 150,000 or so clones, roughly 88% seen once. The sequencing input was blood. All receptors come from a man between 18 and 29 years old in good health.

The CDR3 loop is CASSSTPGQGGQPQHF. CDR3 DNA: TGTGCCAGCAGCTCCACTCCGGGACAGGGTGGTCAGCCCCAGCATTTT. V and J are TRBV2 and TRBJ1-5; TRBD1 matches at 9 bases. Trimming cost V 6 bases and J 6 bases; bases outside gene matches: 12. CDR1 SNHLY and CDR2 FYNNEI come from the germline V gene. The CDR3 has 16 residues.

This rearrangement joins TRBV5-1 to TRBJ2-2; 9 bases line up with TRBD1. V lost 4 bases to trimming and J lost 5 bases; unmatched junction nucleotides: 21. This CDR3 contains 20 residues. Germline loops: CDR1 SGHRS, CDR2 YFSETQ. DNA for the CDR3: TGCGCCAGCAGCGCTCCTACAGGGGGCTTTTACTTTTGGGGTACCGGGGAGCTGTTTTTT. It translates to CASSAPTGGFYFWGTGELFF.

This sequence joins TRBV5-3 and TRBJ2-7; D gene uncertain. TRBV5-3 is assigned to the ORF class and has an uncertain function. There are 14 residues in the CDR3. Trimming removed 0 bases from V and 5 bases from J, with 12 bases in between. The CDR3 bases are TGTGCCAGAAGCTTGGATGCAGTAGACGACGAGCAGTACTTC. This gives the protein CARSLDAVDDEQYF.

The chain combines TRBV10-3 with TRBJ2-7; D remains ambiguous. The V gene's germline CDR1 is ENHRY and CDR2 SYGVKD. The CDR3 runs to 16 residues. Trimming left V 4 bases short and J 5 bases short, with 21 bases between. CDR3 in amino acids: CAISVPVGSSENEQYF. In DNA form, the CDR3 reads TGTGCCATCAGTGTCCCGGTAGGTAGCTCGGAAAACGAGCAGTACTTC.

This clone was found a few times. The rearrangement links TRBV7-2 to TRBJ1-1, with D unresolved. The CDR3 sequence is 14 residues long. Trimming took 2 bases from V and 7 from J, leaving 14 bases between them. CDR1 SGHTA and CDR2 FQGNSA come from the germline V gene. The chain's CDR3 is CASSLYWGEDEAFF. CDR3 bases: TGTGCCAGCAGCTTATACTGGGGAGAGGATGAAGCTTTCTTT.

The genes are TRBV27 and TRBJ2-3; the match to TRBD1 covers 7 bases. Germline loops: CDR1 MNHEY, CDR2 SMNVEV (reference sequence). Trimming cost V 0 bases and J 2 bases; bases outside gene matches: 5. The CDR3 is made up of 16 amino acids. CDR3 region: CASSLSWDRDTDTQYF. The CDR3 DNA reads TGTGCCAGCAGTTTATCCTGGGACAGAGACACAGATACGCAGTATTTT.

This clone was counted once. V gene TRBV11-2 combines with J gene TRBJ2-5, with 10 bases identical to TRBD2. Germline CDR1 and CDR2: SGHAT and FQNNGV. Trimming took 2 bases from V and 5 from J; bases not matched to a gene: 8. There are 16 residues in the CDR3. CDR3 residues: CASSLFSGGAGETQYF. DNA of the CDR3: TGTGCCAGCAGCTTATTCAGCGGGGGGGCCGGGGAGACCCAGTACTTC.

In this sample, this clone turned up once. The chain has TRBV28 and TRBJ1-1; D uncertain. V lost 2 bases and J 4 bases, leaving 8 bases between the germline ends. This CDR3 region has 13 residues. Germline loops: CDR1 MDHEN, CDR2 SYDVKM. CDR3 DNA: TGTGCCAGCAGTTTAGGTGGGCTCACTGAAGCTTTCTTT. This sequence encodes CASSLGGLTEAFF. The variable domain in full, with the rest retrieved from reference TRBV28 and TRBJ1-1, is DVKVTQSSRYLVKRTGEKVFLECVQDMDHENMFWYRQDPGLGLRLIYFSYDVKMKEKGDIPEGYSVSREKKERFSLILESASTNQTSMYLCASSLGGLTEAFFGQGTRLTVV.